Below are 17 T cell receptor beta chains sequenced from a single sample in a study of PD-L1 blockade in urothelial cancer. TCRdb's copy holds only in-frame clones and misses some; the assay was immunoSEQ multiplex PCR. The sample gives some 40,000 clones, 82% of which show up once; more than 15% is in the top ten. The material sequenced was PBMCs, taken around atezolizumab (anti-PD-L1) treatment. The receptors were gathered from a man in his fifties or sixties with urothelial cancer.

This sequence joins TRBV6-5 and TRBJ1-1; D uncertain. CDR1 is MNHEY and CDR2 is SVGAGI in the germline V gene. This CDR3 comprises 11 residues. Trimming cost V 8 bases and J 3 bases, with 7 bases left between them. CDR3 bases: TGTGCCAGCGAGAGCGACACTGAAGCTTTCTTT. This translates into CASESDTEAFF.

This clone was seen a single time. The rearrangement links TRBV7-2 to TRBJ2-3, with D maybe TRBD1 (5 bases). The CDR3 sequence is 15 residues long. Trimming removed 2 bases from V and 1 base from J, with 10 bases in between. Germline V lookup: CDR1 SGHTA, CDR2 FQGNSA. The CDR3 here is CASSLSRVGTDTQYF. The CDR3 DNA reads as TGTGCCAGCAGCTTAAGCAGGGTAGGCACAGATACGCAGTATTTT. The full variable domain, completed using reference TRBV7-2 and TRBJ2-3, is GAGVSQSPSNKVTEKGKDVELRCDPISGHTALYWYRQSLGQGLEFLIYFQGNSAPDKSGLPSDRFSAERTGGSVSTLTIQRTQQEDSAVYLCASSLSRVGTDTQYFGPGTRLTVL.

In its sample, this clone was seen a few times. This rearrangement joins TRBV19 to TRBJ2-7; TRBD1 aligns across 10 bases. J gave up 6 bases and V 5 bases, and 7 bases lay outside the gene matches. From germline, CDR1 is LNHDA and CDR2 SQIVND (reference sequence). CDR3 length: 14 residues. The CDR3 here is CASSLGTGASEQYF. CDR3 nucleotide sequence: TGTGCCAGTAGTCTAGGGACAGGGGCGAGCGAGCAGTACTTC.

This clone was observed a few times. CDR3 sequence reads: CASKLSEREKLFF. CDR3 bases: TGTGCCAGCAAACTATCAGAAAGGGAAAAACTGTTTTTT. The chain uses TRBV2 and TRBJ1-4; no firm D call. Germline CDR1 and CDR2: SNHLY and FYNNEI. The CDR3 extends over 13 amino acids. Trimming shortened V by 7 bases and J by 8 bases, and 14 bases separated the two germline ends.

V gene TRBV4-2 combines with J gene TRBJ2-2; 12 bases match TRBD2. V lost 2 bases to trimming and J lost 6 bases; unmatched junction nucleotides: 7. Germline values: CDR1 LGHNA, CDR2 YNFKEQ. CDR3 length: 17 amino acids. CDR3 sequence: CASSQSLAGGPSGELFF. The CDR3 DNA is TGTGCCAGCAGCCAATCCCTAGCGGGGGGGCCCTCCGGGGAGCTGTTTTTT.

The chain carries TRBV5-1 and TRBJ1-6, with D hard to call. CDR1 is SGHRS and CDR2 is YFSETQ in the germline V gene. The CDR3 loop spans 16 amino acids. Trimming removed 4 bases from V and 0 bases from J, with 11 bases in between. CDR3 sequence (DNA): TGCGCCAGCAGCCCCCAGGCAGCCTCCTATAATTCACCCCTCCACTTT. It codes for CASSPQAASYNSPLHF.

The V and J genes are TRBV5-1 and TRBJ2-7; maybe TRBD2 (7 bases). V was shortened by 1 base and J by 3 bases, with 11 bases between the two germline ends. The CDR3 length is 14 residues. CDR1 is SGHRS, CDR2 YFSETQ, per germline. As DNA, the CDR3 is TGCGCCAGCAGCTTGCCGGGGGGCCTCTACGAGCAGTACTTC. It yields the protein CASSLPGGLYEQYF.

This chain connects TRBV5-5 to TRBJ1-2; D is uncertain. The CDR3 is made up of 15 amino acids. Trimming took 0 bases from V and 0 from J, leaving 9 bases between them. Germline V gene lookup returns CDR1 SGHKS and CDR2 YYEKEE (reference sequence). CDR3: CASSLDTSSNYGYTF. The CDR3 DNA reads TGTGCCAGCAGCTTGGACACCTCTTCTAACTATGGCTACACCTTC.

The rearrangement links TRBV7-9 to TRBJ1-2; D not certain. The germline V and J ends were trimmed by 5 bases and 4 bases, with 8 bases remaining between them. The germline gives CDR1 SEHNR, CDR2 FQNEAQ (reference sequence). CDR3 length: 12 residues. This CDR3 reads CASSPLSYGYTF. CDR3 DNA sequence: TGTGCCAGCAGCCCTCTGTCCTATGGCTACACCTTC.

The CDR3 sequence is CASSIPPGQDTYEQYF. DNA for the CDR3: TGCGCCAGCAGTATCCCCCCGGGACAGGACACCTACGAGCAGTACTTC. The gene calls are TRBV10-2 and TRBJ2-7, with 8 bases identical to TRBD1. The CDR3 runs to 16 residues. From germline, CDR1 is WSHSY and CDR2 SAAADI. V lost 5 bases, J lost 2 bases, and 11 bases stayed unmatched.

The chain joins TRBV7-2 to TRBJ1-1, with unresolved D. The germline V gene encodes CDR1 SGHTA and CDR2 FQGNSA. Deletions cut 2 bases from V and 6 bases from J, with 19 bases between. The CDR3 extends over 16 amino acids. The CDR3 sequence is CASSLSSIGPQAEAFF. CDR3 nucleotide sequence: TGTGCCAGCAGCTTATCCTCAATCGGCCCTCAGGCTGAAGCTTTCTTT.

This rearrangement joins TRBV7-9 to TRBJ2-3; a possible D gene is TRBD2 (6 bases). Germline values: CDR1 SEHNR, CDR2 FQNEAQ (reference sequence). This CDR3 contains 17 residues. V dropped 5 bases and J dropped 4 bases, with 22 bases sitting between them. The CDR3: CASSHQLGTLVADTQYF. The DNA of the CDR3 is TGTGCCAGCAGCCACCAACTCGGGACTCTTGTCGCAGATACGCAGTATTTT.

The chain combines TRBV19 with TRBJ1-2; 8 positions match TRBD1. Germline V gene lookup returns CDR1 LNHDA and CDR2 SQIVND (reference sequence). After removal of 5 bases from V and 8 bases from J, the junction contained 13 bases not matched to a gene. The CDR3 totals 15 residues. CDR3 loop: CASSPSTGELRGYTF. The CDR3 DNA is TGTGCCAGTAGTCCGTCGACAGGGGAGTTGAGGGGCTACACCTTC.

The chain is built from TRBV19 and TRBJ1-4, with D hard to call. V lost 2 bases and J lost 0, with 13 bases in between. The CDR3 sequence is 17 residues long. Germline values: CDR1 LNHDA, CDR2 SQIVND (reference sequence). CDR3 sequence (DNA): TGTGCCAGTAGTATACCGAGGGCCACAGCAACTAATGAAAAACTGTTTTTT. Translated: CASSIPRATATNEKLFF.

This clone was picked up a small number of times. The chain combines TRBV5-4 with TRBJ1-2; tentatively, D is TRBD1 (5 bases). Germline assignment: CDR1 SGHNT and CDR2 YYREEE (reference sequence). Trimming left V 2 bases short and J 4 bases short, with 9 bases between. The CDR3 runs 13 residues. The CDR3 nucleotides are TGTGCCAGCAGCTTAGGACAACCCTATGGCTACACCTTC. As protein: CASSLGQPYGYTF.

Concerning this clone: This same CDR3 is encoded by further DNA sequences in the sample. The chain has TRBV6-1 and TRBJ1-2; 7 nucleotides agree with TRBD1. V shed 2 bases and J 2 bases; nucleotides not matched to a gene: 5. This CDR3 has 15 amino acids. CDR1 is MNHNS, CDR2 SASEGT, per germline. The CDR3 is CASSEYRQGNYGYTF. Here the CDR3 DNA reads TGTGCCAGCAGTGAATATAGACAGGGAAACTATGGCTACACCTTC.

The sample holds one count of this clone. This rearrangement joins TRBV28 to TRBJ2-7; 9 bases are a match to TRBD2. CDR1 and CDR2 (germline): MDHEN, SYDVKM. With 7 bases clipped from V and 3 bases from J, the junction kept 7 bases outside the gene matches. The CDR3 totals 14 residues. CDR3 DNA: TGTGCCAGCACTCCTAGCGGGGCTTTCTACGAGCAGTACTTC. Its translation is CASTPSGAFYEQYF.